The entry below describes one T cell receptor beta chain. The sample holds many counts of this clonotype. The specificity of this receptor is unknown. No base quality information exists; no much larger clone differs at one position. This entry is derived from a study of T cells in Graves' hyperthyroidism and ophthalmopathy (dated by TCRdb to about 2019). Background on the whole study: To identify distinguishing TCR V-J signatures, a discovery cohort of about 95 patients was used, comprising some 43 with Graves' ophthalmopathy and 55 to 65 with stable Graves' hyperthyroidism. The paper describes TCR Vbeta CDR3 sequencing of about 140 peripheral blood samples, made up of about 41 ophthalmopathy patients, approximately 76 hyperthyroidism patients and approximately 17 progressor patients. The roughly 94 discovery patients were randomly divided into training and test sets at a 7:3 ratio. Whether ophthalmopathy could be predicted prospectively was tested in an independent validation cohort made up of some 20 hyperthyroidism patients plus 17 patients who later progressed to ophthalmopathy. Thyroid tissue and blood T-cell repertoires from six Graves' hyperthyroidism patients were also compared in the study. Once sampling was done, hyperthyroidism patients were given methimazole at a starting dose of 30 mg daily, whereas ophthalmopathy patients were given high-dose intravenous methylprednisolone. Study-wide findings and limitations: A model built on a 13 V-J signature distinguished ophthalmopathy from stable hyperthyroidism, reaching around 87% sensitivity and 81.08% specificity in cross-validation and 80%/75% in testing. No statistical method was used to set the sample size in advance, and investigators knew the group allocation. Blood samples also contained most of the expanded thyroid clonotypes (frequency above 0.001), which suggests that blood repertoires may reflect thyroid immune responses. During validation, the model predicted progression to ophthalmopathy a median of about 6.3 months ahead of onset, with almost 71% sensitivity and more than 72% specificity.

The TCR beta CDR3 regions were amplified from the RNA transcripts. The first round of RT-PCR for the TCR CDR3 was performed with the HTBI primer set and the Qiagen OneStep RT-PCR kit. Libraries were constructed in a second round of multiplex PCR, after which size selection and purification were performed. Libraries were sequenced paired-end with 100 bp reads on an Illumina HiSeq2000. As for the original processing: SOAPnuke was used to process the raw data, throwing out any read that contained adapters or uncalled bases, had a mean Phred below 15, or lacked an exact constant-primer or identifier match. COPE v1.2.5 was used to merge the high-quality paired reads, and each unique nucleotide sequence was defined as a clonotype. MiTCR v1.1 was used to align the clonotypes against IMGT TRBV, TRBD and TRBJ reference segments. The analysis was restricted to V-J combinations with a frequency above 0.0001, which together covered roughly 99% of the repertoires. The TCS score was defined as F50 (clonal expansion) divided by E x V (chaos), with BLOSUM62-based TCRdist calculated between CDR3 peptides within each V-J. Welch's t-statistics and random forest reduced approximately 520 V-J features to 13, which were used in a naive Bayes classifier (R e1071). The similarity between thyroid and blood repertoires was quantified using the Morisita-Horn index. The raw public data were reprocessed by TCRdb itself: fastp quality trimming at Q25, MiXCR clonotype calling, in-frame beta chains only. Identical CDR3 protein sequences are pooled into one entry, listed with their most common genes and DNA. The V and J calls, along with clone size, are taken from TCRdb and not from the paper's own processing. The sample data list 500,000 to 600,000 distinct CDR3 sequences, and 35% to 55% of these were observed just once. The top ten clonotypes cover roughly 20% of the sample.

Any patient with an uncontrolled infection, another autoimmune disease, pregnancy or lactation was excluded. Diagnoses were established on the basis of clinical symptoms, serum thyroxine and TRAb, thyroid ultrasound, and orbital computed tomography. Total RNA was extracted with Trizol reagent, and quality was checked on an Agilent 2100 Bioanalyzer. The clonotype comes from an adult woman with Graves' disease, either hyperthyroidism or ophthalmopathy (not recorded which). The source material was peripheral blood or thyroid tissue (not recorded which).

The CDR3 here reads CASSVATGGGDTEAFF. The nucleotides read TGTGCCAGCAGCGTAGCTACAGGAGGGGGGGACACTGAAGCTTTCTTT. The chain is made from TRBV9 and TRBJ1-1; TRBD1 is a possible D gene, resting on 6 matching bases. Trimming takes 0 bases from V and 3 bases from J, and the germline ends sit 15 bases apart. From a lookup of the germline V gene, CDR1 and CDR2 are SGDLS and YYNGEE. Spanning cysteine to phenylalanine, the CDR3 consists of 16 amino acids. The DNA shown is the 48-base CDR3, in frame from base 1.